A selection of T cell receptor beta chains follows, all from one sample in a study of blood T cell repertoires in COVID-19. Libraries were prepared by immunoSEQ multiplex PCR; TCRdb keeps only in-frame clonotypes and omits some of them. The data show fewer than 200,000 clones, 70% to 90% seen once. Sequenced: PBMCs or T cells enriched from blood (not recorded which). Receptor source: a woman in her forties or fifties who had recovered from COVID-19. Each CDR3 is given with its conserved first and last residue. Each record gives: J gene, V gene, clone size, D gene, CDR3 protein, CDR3 DNA. The D gene is left open where the match is weak. Clone sizes are given selectively: once, few, many, or a class where the clone is expanded.

>TRBJ2-3|TRBV19|.|.
CASSIEGAAPLTDTQYF
TGTGCCAGTAGTATAGAGGGGGCTGCCCCTCTCACAGATACGCAGTATTTT
>TRBJ2-2|TRBV18|.|.
CASSPRDTGTGELFF
TGTGCCAGCTCTCCCAGGGACACAGGCACCGGGGAGCTGTTTTTT
>TRBJ1-2|TRBV6-2/TRBV6-3|few|.
CASSYGGVGYTF
TGTGCCAGCAGTTACGGCGGAGTTGGCTACACCTTC
>TRBJ2-1|TRBV2|.|.
CARALYNEQFF
TGTGCCAGGGCACTATACAATGAGCAGTTCTTC
>TRBJ1-2|TRBV2|.|TRBD1
CASSETGVARYTF
TGTGCCAGCAGTGAGACAGGGGTTGCGCGCTACACCTTC
>TRBJ2-1|TRBV27|few|.
CASSFSSYNEQFF
TGTGCCAGCAGCTTTTCCTCCTACAATGAGCAGTTCTTC
>TRBJ2-2|TRBV11-3|.|TRBD2
CASSWGGLSNTGELFF
TGTGCCAGCAGCTGGGGGGGACTCAGCAACACCGGGGAGCTGTTTTTT
>TRBJ1-2|TRBV12-3/TRBV12-4|.|.
CASSLQGFGYTF
TGTGCCAGCAGCTTACAGGGATTTGGCTACACCTTC
>TRBJ1-3|TRBV7-7|.|.
CASSQGLSGNTIYF
TGTGCTAGCAGCCAAGGACTTTCTGGAAACACCATATATTTT
>TRBJ2-3|TRBV4-1|.|TRBD2
CASSSFFSGGSTDTQYF
TGCGCCAGCAGCTCGTTTTTTAGCGGGGGGAGCACAGATACGCAGTATTTT
>TRBJ1-3|TRBV6-2/TRBV6-3|.|TRBD1
CASSYSTGINTIYF
TGTGCCAGCAGTTACTCGACAGGGATAAACACCATATATTTT
>TRBJ1-1|TRBV15|.|TRBD1
CATSRDTGGYTEAFF
TGTGCCACCAGCAGAGACACAGGGGGCTACACTGAAGCTTTCTTT
>TRBJ2-1|TRBV21-1|.|.
CASRASGSSYNEQFF
TGTGCCAGCAGGGCTAGCGGGAGCTCCTACAATGAGCAGTTCTTC
>TRBJ2-1|TRBV10-2|.|.
CASSVGIEQFF
TGCGCCAGCAGTGTTGGCATTGAGCAGTTCTTC
>TRBJ2-3|TRBV21-1|.|.
CASSKGVSSGGSTDTQYF
TGTGCCAGCAGCAAAGGGGTTAGTAGCGGGGGAAGCACAGATACGCAGTATTTT
>TRBJ2-3|TRBV9|.|TRBD2
CASSSPGIAGGDTQYF
TGTGCCAGCAGCTCCCCGGGGATAGCGGGAGGGGATACGCAGTATTTT
>TRBJ1-6|TRBV12-3/TRBV12-4|.|.
CASSLGQGTPLHF
TGTGCCAGCAGTTTAGGGCAGGGGACACCCCTCCACTTT
>TRBJ2-3|TRBV5-4|.|TRBD2
CASSRLAGGSSGDTQYF
TGTGCCAGCAGCCGCCTAGCGGGGGGATCGAGTGGGGATACGCAGTATTTT
>TRBJ2-5|TRBV6-5|.|TRBD1
CASDRDIGETQYF
TGTGCCAGTGACAGGGACATAGGAGAGACCCAGTACTTC
>TRBJ1-1|TRBV19|.|.
CASSTTQRLNTEAFF
TGTGCCAGTAGTACAACACAGAGATTGAACACTGAAGCTTTCTTT
>TRBJ1-5|TRBV19|.|.
CASAIDRGGQPQHF
TGTGCCAGTGCCATTGATAGGGGGGGACAGCCCCAGCATTTT
>TRBJ1-1|TRBV11-3|.|.
CASSLRARDTEAFF
TGTGCCAGCAGCTTGAGGGCGAGGGACACTGAAGCTTTCTTT
>TRBJ1-2|TRBV18|.|TRBD1
CASSPGTGDFYGYTF
TGTGCCAGCTCACCCGGGACAGGGGATTTCTATGGCTACACCTTC
>TRBJ2-2|TRBV5-1|.|.
CASSLVSQAKAGELFF
TGCGCCAGCAGCTTGGTTTCTCAGGCTAAGGCCGGGGAGCTGTTTTTT
>TRBJ2-1|TRBV7-2|.|.
CASSPWESGSNEQFF
TGTGCCAGCAGCCCGTGGGAGAGTGGGTCCAATGAGCAGTTCTTC
>TRBJ1-3|TRBV30|.|.
CAWSRGNTIYF
TGTGCCTGGAGTCGTGGAAACACCATATATTTT
>TRBJ2-1|TRBV5-1|.|.
CASSGGLDSYNEQFF
TGCGCCAGCAGCGGCGGACTGGACTCCTACAATGAGCAGTTCTTC
>TRBJ2-3|TRBV18|.|TRBD2
CASSEQAPGGNTQYF
TGTGCCAGCTCAGAACAAGCCCCCGGGGGGAATACGCAGTATTTT
>TRBJ1-3|TRBV27|.|.
CASSQDTRTRNTIYF
TGTGCCAGCAGCCAGGACACCCGGACGCGAAACACCATATATTTT
>TRBJ2-2|TRBV5-5|.|.
CASSWALVAGELFF
TGTGCCAGCAGCTGGGCCTTGGTCGCCGGGGAGCTGTTTTTT
>TRBJ2-2|TRBV12-3/TRBV12-4|.|.
CASRPPTRGELFF
TGTGCCAGCAGACCCCCCACGAGGGGGGAGCTGTTTTTT
>TRBJ2-3|TRBV19|.|TRBD2
CASSMPSGDTDTQYF
TGTGCCAGTAGTATGCCTAGCGGAGACACAGATACGCAGTATTTT
>TRBJ2-1|TRBV3-1/TRBV3-2|.|.
CASSQGAYNEQFF
TGTGCCAGCAGCCAAGGGGCTTACAATGAGCAGTTCTTC
>TRBJ1-6|TRBV11-2|.|TRBD1
CASRRPGQYNSPLHF
TGTGCCAGCAGGCGGCCGGGACAGTATAATTCACCCCTCCACTTT
>TRBJ1-5|TRBV19|.|.
CASSSRQDSNQPQHF
TGTGCCAGTAGTTCCAGACAGGATAGCAATCAGCCCCAGCATTTT
>TRBJ2-1|TRBV6-4|.|.
CASRLTVGDYNEQFF
TGTGCCAGCAGACTGACGGTCGGGGACTACAATGAGCAGTTCTTC
>TRBJ1-5|TRBV5-5|.|.
CASSVQGQPQHF
TGTGCCAGCAGCGTACAGGGTCAGCCCCAGCATTTT
>TRBJ2-1|TRBV28|.|TRBD2
CASMLAGASSYNEQFF
TGTGCCAGCATGTTAGCGGGGGCAAGCTCCTACAATGAGCAGTTCTTC
>TRBJ1-1|TRBV7-2|.|.
CASTPRVLNTEAFF
TGTGCCAGCACCCCTCGGGTTTTGAACACTGAAGCTTTCTTT
>TRBJ1-6|TRBV7-6|few|.
CASSLAVTSPLHF
TGTGCCAGCAGCTTAGCGGTAACATCACCCCTCCACTTT
>TRBJ2-2|TRBV6-5|.|.
CASSYGQEAGELFF
TGTGCCAGCAGTTACGGCCAGGAGGCCGGGGAGCTGTTTTTT
>TRBJ2-3|TRBV3-1/TRBV3-2|once|.
CASSQYGTQYF
TGTGCCAGCAGCCAATACGGTACGCAGTATTTT
>TRBJ2-3|TRBV7-6|.|TRBD2
CASSLYGGASTDTQYF
TGTGCCAGCAGCTTATACGGGGGGGCCAGCACAGATACGCAGTATTTT
>TRBJ1-3|TRBV7-2|once|TRBD1
CASSLRWDRGGNTIYF
TGTGCCAGCAGCTTAAGGTGGGACAGGGGAGGAAACACCATATATTTT
>TRBJ2-3|TRBV7-7|.|TRBD2
CASSLGLGDTQYF
TGTGCCAGCAGCCTAGGACTAGGGGATACGCAGTATTTT
>TRBJ2-1|TRBV19|.|TRBD2
CASSATSGRLSYNEQFF
TGTGCCAGTAGTGCGACTAGCGGGAGGCTCTCCTACAATGAGCAGTTCTTC
>TRBJ2-2|TRBV7-9|.|TRBD2
CASRPLAGGSTGELFF
TGTGCCAGCAGACCCCTAGCGGGGGGTTCCACCGGGGAGCTGTTTTTT